This T cell receptor beta chain came from a study of blood T cell repertoires in COVID-19. Across the whole study: Samples representing acute and convalescent COVID-19 were sourced from the United States, Italy and Spain.

Followed over time, Seattle patients had been enrolled while infection was active. The CDR3 spans 15 residues. Germline CDR1 reads MNHEY; CDR2 reads SMNVEV (reference sequence). The ends lost 5 bases at V and 5 bases at J; junction bases unmatched: 11. In the source study's methods: Estimation of nucleated cell counts was performed using reference gene primer amplification. Profiling relied on immunoSEQ multiplex PCR, and the TCRdb table lists in-frame clones only, not all of them. V, J and clone size reflect that table, while D and trimming were determined from the DNA. Among some 160,000 clones listed, approximately 91% were seen once.

This chain connects TRBV27 to TRBJ2-7; 8 bases map to TRBD1. Source material: peripheral blood. This sequence originates from a man aged 18 to 35 with COVID-19, enrolled during active disease. As DNA, the CDR3 is TGTGCCAGCAGTGAACCCGGGACAGGATCCCACGAGCAGTACTTC. Translation gives CASSEPGTGSHEQYF.